These 22 T cell receptor beta chains were sequenced from one sample in a study of T cells in Graves' hyperthyroidism and ophthalmopathy. RNA transcripts yielded amplified TCR beta CDR3 regions. When the TCR CDR3 underwent first-round RT-PCR, the HTBI primer set was used. One entry per CDR3 protein results from TCRdb running MiXCR on the multiplex PCR reads. The sample consists of more than 450,000 distinct CDR3 sequences, 14% of them appearing once. What was sequenced was blood. Every receptor here comes from a woman aged 40-49 years with Graves' hyperthyroidism.

This clonotype was recorded at least ten times. This chain links TRBV28 with TRBJ1-3; D not certain. The CDR3 extends over 15 amino acids. Germline V CDR1 and CDR2: MDHEN, SYDVKM. The V end lost 7 bases, the J end lost 0 bases, and 13 bases lay between the germline ends. CDR3 nucleotides: TGTGCCAGCACCCCGTCCGGGAGCTCTGGAAACACCATATATTTT. Translation gives CASTPSGSSGNTIYF. Drawing the rest from reference TRBV28 and TRBJ1-3, the complete variable domain is DVKVTQSSRYLVKRTGEKVFLECVQDMDHENMFWYRQDPGLGLRLIYFSYDVKMKEKGDIPEGYSVSREKKERFSLILESASTNQTSMYLCASTPSGSSGNTIYFGEGSWLTVV.

This clonotype was seen at least ten times. The chain is built from TRBV5-1 and TRBJ1-3; D ambiguous. The ends were cut back, 3 bases at V and 0 bases at J, with 13 bases in the middle. Per the germline V gene, CDR1 is SGHRS and CDR2 is YFSETQ. The CDR3 spans 16 residues. CDR3 region: CASSSSPTTSGNTIYF. CDR3 DNA: TGCGCCAGCAGCTCATCACCGACTACCTCTGGAAACACCATATATTTT. Filled out from reference TRBV5-1 and TRBJ1-3, the complete variable domain reads KAGVTQTPRYLIKTRGQQVTLSCSPISGHRSVSWYQQTPGQGLQFLFEYFSETQRNKGNFPGRFSGRQFSNSRSEMNVSTLELGDSALYLCASSSSPTTSGNTIYFGEGSWLTVV.

In its sample, this clonotype was seen many times. The chain has TRBV12-3 or TRBV12-4 and TRBJ1-1, with D perhaps matching TRBD1 (5 bases). This CDR3 is built from 14 residues. Trimming removed 3 bases at V and 6 bases at J, with 14 bases between. CDR3: CASSLNGGTAEAFF. CDR3 in DNA: TGTGCCAGCAGTTTGAACGGGGGAACGGCTGAAGCTTTCTTT.

There are a few counts of this clonotype. The rearrangement joins TRBV6-1 to TRBJ2-2; TRBD1 matches 8 bases. Germline values: CDR1 MNHNS, CDR2 SASEGT. The CDR3 sequence is 15 residues long. V lost 5 bases to trimming and J lost 8 bases; unmatched junction nucleotides: 10. The CDR3 is CASSPRDRNSGELFF. For the CDR3, the DNA is TGTGCCAGCAGTCCAAGGGACAGGAATAGTGGGGAGCTGTTTTTT.

This clonotype was seen repeatedly, ten times or more. V usage is TRBV7-8 and J usage is TRBJ1-1; D gene uncertain. Trimming shortened V by 2 bases and J by 1 base, and 11 bases separated the two germline ends. The CDR3 covers 15 residues. Germline CDR1 and CDR2: SGHVS and FQNEAQ. The CDR3 here is CASSLPPTQNTEAFF. In DNA form, the CDR3 reads TGTGCCAGCAGCTTACCGCCGACCCAGAACACTGAAGCTTTCTTT.

This clonotype has ten or more counts. The chain carries TRBV20-1 and TRBJ2-1, with D perhaps matching TRBD1 (6 bases). V shed 5 bases and J shed 2 bases, with 13 bases lying between them. The CDR3 loop spans 14 amino acids. The germline gives CDR1 DFQATT, CDR2 SNEGSKA (reference sequence). CDR3 amino acids: CSAWPRGTYNEQFF. The CDR3 region has the DNA TGCAGTGCTTGGCCCAGGGGAACCTACAATGAGCAGTTCTTC.

This clonotype was counted ten times or more. The chain links TRBV6-1 to TRBJ2-7, with 7 bases fitting TRBD1. The CDR3 runs to 14 residues. Germline V gives CDR1 MNHNS, CDR2 SASEGT. With V trimmed by 6 bases and J by 0 bases, 5 bases remained unmatched. Here the CDR3 reads CASRPGTASYEQYF. In nucleotides, the CDR3 is TGTGCCAGCAGACCCGGGACAGCCTCCTACGAGCAGTACTTC.

At least ten counts were recorded for this clonotype. The chain employs TRBV9 and TRBJ2-1, with 9 bases lining up with TRBD2. Per the germline V gene, CDR1 is SGDLS and CDR2 is YYNGEE. This CDR3 has 18 amino acids. After removal of 0 bases from V and 4 bases from J, the junction contained 11 bases not matched to a gene. This CDR3 reads CASSVDPLAGGSYNEQFF. The CDR3 nucleotides read TGTGCCAGCAGCGTAGATCCCCTGGCGGGAGGGAGTTACAATGAGCAGTTCTTC.

This clonotype was seen more than once but under ten times. The chain employs TRBV7-9 and TRBJ1-2; no clear D gene. Germline values: CDR1 SEHNR, CDR2 FQNEAQ (reference sequence). The CDR3 spans 16 residues. The V end was cut by 5 bases, the J end by 4 bases, with 20 bases between. In DNA form, the CDR3 reads TGTGCCAGCAGCCCCCCTCTAGACCTTTCTGGCTATGGCTACACCTTC. Translating it yields CASSPPLDLSGYGYTF.

The V call is TRBV3-1, the J call TRBJ1-4; D gene ambiguous. Looked up from germline, CDR1 is LGHDT and CDR2 is YNNKEL (reference sequence). Trimming left V 1 base short and J 7 bases short, with 13 bases between. The CDR3 contains 15 residues. This CDR3 is CASSQVVEGGEKLFF. CDR3 sequence (DNA): TGTGCCAGCAGCCAAGTCGTGGAGGGAGGTGAAAAACTGTTTTTT.

This clonotype was detected a few times. This chain links TRBV28 with TRBJ2-7; 7 bases agree with TRBD2. With 6 bases clipped from V and 0 bases from J, the junction kept 8 bases outside the gene matches. Germline assignment: CDR1 MDHEN and CDR2 SYDVKM. The CDR3 extends over 15 amino acids. CDR3 nucleotides: TGTGCCAGCAGGGGTCCGGGACTATACTCCTACGAGCAGTACTTC. Encoded protein: CASRGPGLYSYEQYF.

This clonotype was found a few times. One junction end does not reproduce the germline sequence, and a read error may be involved. J is TRBJ2-5 and V is TRBV5-1, with D possibly matching TRBD1 (5 bases). Germline CDR1 is SGHRS and CDR2 is YFSETQ. The CDR3 runs to 13 residues. The CDR3 protein is CASSGQGQGTQYF. The CDR3 bases are TGCGCCAGCAGCGGGCAGGGCCAAGGGACCCAGTACTTC.

Details on this clonotype: One junction end does not reproduce the germline sequence, and a read error may be involved. The CDR3 DNA sequence: TGTGCCAGCAGCTTGGTATCTAGGGAGACGAACACTGAAGCTTCCTTT. Translation gives CASSLVSRETNTEASF. The gene calls are TRBV5-5 and TRBJ1-1; D gene uncertain. Germline V gene data show CDR1 as SGHKS and CDR2 as YYEKEE (reference sequence). This CDR3 comprises 16 residues.

The chain uses TRBV19 and TRBJ2-2; 8 bases are a match to TRBD1. Trimming removed 8 bases from V and 5 bases from J; junction bases left unmatched: 7. CDR3 size: 14 residues. Germline V CDR1 and CDR2: LNHDA, SQIVND (reference sequence). CDR3 coding DNA: TGTGCCAGTCGTGGACAGGGTAGGACCGGGGAGCTGTTTTTT. Residues: CASRGQGRTGELFF.

Ten or more counts support this clonotype. CDR3: CASSTPYAVWGNQPQHF. The CDR3 DNA reads as TGTGCCAGCAGTACCCCTTACGCGGTCTGGGGCAATCAGCCCCAGCATTTT. The genes are TRBV28 and TRBJ1-5; no clear D gene. Germline CDR1 and CDR2: MDHEN and SYDVKM. Trimming pared 5 bases from V and 2 bases from J, leaving 19 bases between. The CDR3 totals 17 residues.

This clonotype was observed many times. The chain recombines TRBV6-2 or TRBV6-3 with TRBJ2-3; D gene ambiguous. Trimming stripped 4 bases from V and 0 bases from J, with 11 bases between. Germline values: CDR1 MNHEY, CDR2 SVGEGT. The CDR3 has 15 residues. In DNA, the CDR3 is TGTGCCAGCAGTTGGAGAGCAACCAGCACAGATACGCAGTATTTT. Translated, it gives CASSWRATSTDTQYF.

There are many counts of this clonotype. The rearrangement joins TRBV7-2 to TRBJ2-3; D ambiguous. This CDR3 spans 13 amino acids. Germline lookup yields CDR1 SGHTA and CDR2 FQGNSA. With 4 bases removed from V and 5 bases from J, the gap between germline ends came to 10 bases. Here the CDR3 DNA reads TGTGCCAGCAGCTACCAAGGGCGAGATACGCAGTATTTT. Translating gives CASSYQGRDTQYF.

This clonotype was picked up many times. This chain uses TRBV5-1 with TRBJ2-1; D is possibly TRBD1 or TRBD2 (5 bases each). Germline loops: CDR1 SGHRS, CDR2 YFSETQ. The CDR3 extends over 14 amino acids. The ends were cut back, 5 bases at V and 0 bases at J, with 9 bases in the middle. CDR3 amino acids: CASRSGSSYNEQFF. The CDR3, as DNA: TGCGCCAGCAGATCAGGGAGCTCCTACAATGAGCAGTTCTTC.

This clonotype appeared once. A read error may be the cause here, since a much bigger clone is one base away. The CDR3 here is CASRLDSLSNRPQHF. The CDR3 DNA follows: TGTGCCAGCAGACTCGACAGCTTATCAAATCGGCCCCAGCATTTT. V usage is TRBV12-3 or TRBV12-4 and J usage is TRBJ1-5; perhaps TRBD1 as D (5 bases). This CDR3 is built from 15 residues.

This clonotype was seen many times. The rearrangement joins TRBV7-2 to TRBJ1-1; D uncertain. CDR3 size: 14 residues. Germline lookup yields CDR1 SGHTA and CDR2 FQGNSA. Trimming removed 6 bases from V and 1 base from J, with 12 bases in between. This CDR3 reads CASRRTYANTEAFF. CDR3 in DNA: TGTGCCAGCAGACGCACCTATGCGAACACTGAAGCTTTCTTT. Based on the CDR3 plus reference TRBV7-2 and TRBJ1-1, the full variable domain is GAGVSQSPSNKVTEKGKDVELRCDPISGHTALYWYRQSLGQGLEFLIYFQGNSAPDKSGLPSDRFSAERTGGSVSTLTIQRTQQEDSAVYLCASRRTYANTEAFFGQGTRLTVV.

This clonotype was observed at least ten times. This chain joins TRBV7-9 and TRBJ2-1, with 9 bases identical to TRBD2. Germline V CDR1 and CDR2: SEHNR, FQNEAQ (reference sequence). V trimming: 7 bases; J trimming: 5 bases; junction bases outside the gene matches: 12. CDR3 length equals 16 residues. CDR3 in DNA: TGTGCCAGCACCACATTGGGGGCGGGAGGGCACAATGAGCAGTTCTTC. Amino acid sequence: CASTTLGAGGHNEQFF.

V and J are TRBV24-1 and TRBJ2-1; 13 bases are shared with TRBD2. CDR1 and CDR2 (germline): KGHDR, SFDVKD. V shed 2 bases and J 1 base; nucleotides not matched to a gene: 4. There are 18 residues in the CDR3. As DNA, the CDR3 is TGTGCCACCAGTGATTCTGGGACTAGCGGGATATCCTACAATGAGCAGTTCTTC. This gives the protein CATSDSGTSGISYNEQFF.